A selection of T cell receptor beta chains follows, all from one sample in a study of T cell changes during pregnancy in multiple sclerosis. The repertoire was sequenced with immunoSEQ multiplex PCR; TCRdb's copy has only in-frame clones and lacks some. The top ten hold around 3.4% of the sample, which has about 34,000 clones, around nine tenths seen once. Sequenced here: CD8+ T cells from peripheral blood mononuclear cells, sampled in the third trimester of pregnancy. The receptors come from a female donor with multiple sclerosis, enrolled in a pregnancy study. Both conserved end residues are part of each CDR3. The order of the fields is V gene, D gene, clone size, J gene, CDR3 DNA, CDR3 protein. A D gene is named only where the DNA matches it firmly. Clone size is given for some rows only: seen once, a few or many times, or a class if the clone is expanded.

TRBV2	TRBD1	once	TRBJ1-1	TGTGCCAGCGTTATCGGGACAGGGGGATTGGACACTGAAGCTTTCTTT	CASVIGTGGLDTEAFF
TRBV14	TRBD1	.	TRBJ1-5	TGTGCCAGCAGCCGAACAGGGGACAGCAATCAGCCCCAGCATTTT	CASSRTGDSNQPQHF
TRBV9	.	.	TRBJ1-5	TGTGCCAGCAGCGTAGCGGGGGGAGGAGGCCAGCCCCAGCATTTT	CASSVAGGGGQPQHF
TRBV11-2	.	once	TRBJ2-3	TGTGCCAGCAGCGTAGACGGGGGTATAGCGCAGTATTTT	CASSVDGGIAQYF
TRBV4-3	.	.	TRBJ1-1	TGCGCCAGCAGCCAAGGGTCCAGGTTTGCTGAAGCTTTCTTT	CASSQGSRFAEAFF
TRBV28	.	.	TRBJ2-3	TGTGCCAGCAGTGTACGGACGGGGTACACAGATACGCAGTATTTT	CASSVRTGYTDTQYF
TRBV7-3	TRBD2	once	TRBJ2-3	TGTGCCAGCAGCTTAAGGGGGGGAGATACGCAGTATTTT	CASSLRGGDTQYF
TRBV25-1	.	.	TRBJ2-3	TGTGCCAGCAGTGAATACAGTTTAACAGATACGCAGTATTTT	CASSEYSLTDTQYF
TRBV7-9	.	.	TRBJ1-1	TGTGCCAGCGACCAGGGAGGCACTGAAGCTTTCTTT	CASDQGGTEAFF
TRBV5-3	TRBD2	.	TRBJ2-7	TGTGCCAGAAGCCCCTGGGGGGGAAAGGCCTACGAGCAGTACTTC	CARSPWGGKAYEQYF
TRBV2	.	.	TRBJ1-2	TGTGCCAGCAGCTCGGGACAAATTAACTATGGCTACACCTTC	CASSSGQINYGYTF
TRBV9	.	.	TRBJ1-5	TGTGCCAGCAGCTCTGGGGGGGGGAGCAATCAGCCCCAGCATTTT	CASSSGGGSNQPQHF
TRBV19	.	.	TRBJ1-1	TGTGCCAGTAGTATATATATCCTGAACACTGAAGCTTTCTTT	CASSIYILNTEAFF
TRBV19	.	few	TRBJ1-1	TGTGCCAGTAGTAGAGTTGAGAACACTGAAGCTTTCTTT	CASSRVENTEAFF
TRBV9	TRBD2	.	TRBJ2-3	TGTGCCAGCAGCGTCGGGGGGGCAGATACGCAGTATTTT	CASSVGGADTQYF
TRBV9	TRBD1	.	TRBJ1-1	TGTGCCAGCAGCGCGACCGGGACAGGGGGCGCTTCGAGGACTGAAGCTTTCTTT	CASSATGTGGASRTEAFF